A selection of T cell receptor beta chains follows, all from one sample in a study of shared clonotypes between healthy human individuals. The repertoire was sequenced with immunoSEQ multiplex PCR; TCRdb's copy has only in-frame clones and lacks some. The table records millions of clones, approximately 95% of them present only once. Specimen: naive CD4+ T cells from PBMCs. Source of these receptors: a man aged 18 to 35 in good health. Some clones in this sample may be carry-over from other donors' samples. Each CDR3 is given with its conserved first and last residue. Each record gives: clone size, D gene, J gene, V gene, CDR3 protein, CDR3 DNA. D genes are given only for firm matches. Expanded clones get a size class; other rows say once, few or many, or leave the size out.

size: once
D: NA
J: TRBJ1-1
V: TRBV5-1
CDR3: CASSLGGSDLGAFF
DNA: TGCGCCAGCAGCTTGGGTGGCTCCGATTTGGGAGCTTTCTTT

size: few
D: NA
J: TRBJ1-1
V: TRBV7-8
CDR3: CASSFMEGGAFF
DNA: TGTGCCAGCAGCTTTATGGAGGGAGGAGCTTTCTTT

size: NA
D: NA
J: TRBJ1-3
V: TRBV18
CDR3: CASSPPSGARGNTIYF
DNA: TGTGCCAGCTCACCACCTTCGGGGGCGCGGGGAAACACCATATATTTT

size: NA
D: NA
J: TRBJ2-7
V: TRBV11-2
CDR3: CASSLERGSAYF
DNA: TGTGCCAGCAGCTTAGAGAGAGGGAGTGCGTACTTC

size: NA
D: NA
J: TRBJ1-3
V: TRBV28
CDR3: CASSLSGNTIYF
DNA: TGTGCCAGCAGTTTGAGCGGAAACACCATATATTTT

size: once
D: TRBD2
J: TRBJ2-1
V: TRBV29-1
CDR3: CSVRTSDYNEQFF
DNA: TGCAGCGTTAGGACTAGCGATTACAATGAGCAGTTCTTC

size: NA
D: TRBD2
J: TRBJ2-4
V: TRBV5-1
CDR3: CASSLNGLAGDGAKNIQYF
DNA: TGCGCCAGCAGCTTGAACGGACTAGCGGGAGATGGGGCCAAAAACATTCAGTACTTC

size: NA
D: TRBD1
J: TRBJ1-1
V: TRBV4-2
CDR3: CASSQQTGLNTEAFF
DNA: TGTGCCAGCAGCCAACAGACAGGGCTGAACACTGAAGCTTTCTTT

size: NA
D: NA
J: TRBJ2-5
V: TRBV7-9
CDR3: CASSLTRTKGQETQYF
DNA: TGTGCCAGCAGCTTAACCCGGACGAAAGGGCAAGAGACCCAGTACTTC

size: NA
D: TRBD2
J: TRBJ2-3
V: TRBV5-1
CDR3: CASSSLREGRDTQYF
DNA: TGCGCCAGCAGCTCTTTACGGGAGGGCCGAGATACGCAGTATTTT

size: NA
D: TRBD1
J: TRBJ1-4
V: TRBV15
CDR3: CATSSPLTGVEKLFF
DNA: TGTGCCACCAGCAGTCCCCTTACAGGGGTGGAAAAACTGTTTTTT

size: NA
D: NA
J: TRBJ2-3
V: TRBV2
CDR3: CASSPLGTDTQYF
DNA: TGTGCCAGCAGTCCCCTGGGGACAGATACGCAGTATTTT

size: NA
D: NA
J: TRBJ2-7
V: TRBV20-1
CDR3: CSAWGYEQYF
DNA: TGCAGTGCTTGGGGGTACGAGCAGTACTTC

size: NA
D: TRBD2
J: TRBJ2-3
V: TRBV5-4
CDR3: CASTSALAGGTDTQYF
DNA: TGTGCCAGCACCTCCGCCCTAGCGGGAGGCACAGATACGCAGTATTTT

size: NA
D: NA
J: TRBJ2-7
V: TRBV4-3
CDR3: CASSQGWRRFAREQYF
DNA: TGCGCCAGCAGCCAAGGATGGAGGAGGTTTGCTCGCGAGCAGTACTTC

size: NA
D: NA
J: TRBJ2-1
V: TRBV10-1
CDR3: CASGQGRTYNEQFF
DNA: TGCGCCAGCGGGCAGGGGCGTACCTACAATGAGCAGTTCTTC

size: NA
D: TRBD1
J: TRBJ2-7
V: TRBV19
CDR3: CASSRQGLYEQYF
DNA: TGTGCCAGTAGTCGACAGGGGTTGTACGAGCAGTACTTC

size: NA
D: TRBD2
J: TRBJ2-2
V: TRBV7-7
CDR3: CASSPRGGPNTGELFF
DNA: TGTGCCAGCAGCCCGCGGGGGGGCCCGAACACCGGGGAGCTGTTTTTT

size: NA
D: TRBD1
J: TRBJ2-1
V: TRBV6-6
CDR3: CASSSQGALYNEQFF
DNA: TGTGCCAGCAGTTCCCAGGGGGCACTCTACAATGAGCAGTTCTTC

size: NA
D: NA
J: TRBJ2-2
V: TRBV6-7
CDR3: CASNFGELFF
DNA: TGTGCCAGTAATTTCGGGGAGCTGTTTTTT

size: NA
D: TRBD2
J: TRBJ2-3
V: TRBV7-8
CDR3: CASSLRTSGGITDTQYF
DNA: TGTGCCAGCAGCTTGCGGACTAGCGGGGGGATCACAGATACGCAGTATTTT

size: NA
D: NA
J: TRBJ1-5
V: TRBV7-9
CDR3: CASSLGGHWANYSNQPQHF
DNA: TGTGCCAGCAGCCTGGGGGGCCACTGGGCCAACTATAGCAATCAGCCCCAGCATTTT

size: NA
D: TRBD1
J: TRBJ2-7
V: TRBV9
CDR3: CASSVRDRNYEQYF
DNA: TGTGCCAGCAGCGTCCGGGACAGGAACTACGAGCAGTACTTC

size: NA
D: TRBD1
J: TRBJ1-1
V: TRBV7-3
CDR3: CASSDNRGRVTEAFF
DNA: TGTGCCAGCAGCGACAACAGGGGGCGGGTCACTGAAGCTTTCTTT

size: NA
D: NA
J: TRBJ1-1
V: TRBV9
CDR3: CASSPRTGLNTEAFF
DNA: TGTGCCAGCAGCCCCCGGACCGGCCTGAACACTGAAGCTTTCTTT

size: NA
D: NA
J: TRBJ2-2
V: TRBV6-5
CDR3: CASTRSRDTGELFF
DNA: TGTGCCAGCACCAGGAGTAGGGACACCGGGGAGCTGTTTTTT

size: once
D: NA
J: TRBJ2-7
V: TRBV6-5
CDR3: CASSPSQGAYYEQYF
DNA: TGTGCCAGCAGTCCCTCACAGGGAGCTTACTACGAGCAGTACTTC

size: NA
D: TRBD1
J: TRBJ1-1
V: TRBV5-1
CDR3: CASRQTDRTEAFF
DNA: TGCGCCAGCAGACAGACGGACAGGACTGAAGCTTTCTTT

size: NA
D: NA
J: TRBJ2-3
V: TRBV11-2
CDR3: CASSLFVLLAADTQYF
DNA: TGTGCCAGCAGCTTATTTGTTTTACTAGCTGCGGATACGCAGTATTTT

size: NA
D: NA
J: TRBJ2-3
V: TRBV5-1
CDR3: CASSLTGGVADTQYF
DNA: TGCGCCAGCAGCTTAACAGGTGGCGTTGCAGATACGCAGTATTTT